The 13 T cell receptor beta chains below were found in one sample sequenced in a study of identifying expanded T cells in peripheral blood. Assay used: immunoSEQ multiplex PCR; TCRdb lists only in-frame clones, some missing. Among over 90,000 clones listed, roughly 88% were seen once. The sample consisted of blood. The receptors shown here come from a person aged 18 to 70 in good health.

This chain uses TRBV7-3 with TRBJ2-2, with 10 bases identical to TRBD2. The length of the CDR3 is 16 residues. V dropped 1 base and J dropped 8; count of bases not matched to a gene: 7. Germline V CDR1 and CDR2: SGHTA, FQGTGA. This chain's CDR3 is CASSLKASGSIGELFF. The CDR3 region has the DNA TGTGCCAGCAGCTTAAAGGCTAGCGGGAGCATAGGGGAGCTGTTTTTT.

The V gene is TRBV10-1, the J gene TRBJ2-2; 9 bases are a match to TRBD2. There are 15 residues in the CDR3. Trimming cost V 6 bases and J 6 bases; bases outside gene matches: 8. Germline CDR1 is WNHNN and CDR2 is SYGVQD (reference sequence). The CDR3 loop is CASSRLAEGSGELFF. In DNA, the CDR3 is TGCGCCAGCAGCAGACTAGCGGAGGGGTCCGGGGAGCTGTTTTTT.

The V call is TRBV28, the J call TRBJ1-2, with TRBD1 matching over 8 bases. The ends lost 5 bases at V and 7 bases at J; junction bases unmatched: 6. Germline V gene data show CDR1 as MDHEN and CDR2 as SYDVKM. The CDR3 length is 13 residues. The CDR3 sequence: CASSLKQGGGYTF. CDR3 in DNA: TGTGCCAGCAGTCTTAAACAGGGGGGTGGCTACACCTTC.

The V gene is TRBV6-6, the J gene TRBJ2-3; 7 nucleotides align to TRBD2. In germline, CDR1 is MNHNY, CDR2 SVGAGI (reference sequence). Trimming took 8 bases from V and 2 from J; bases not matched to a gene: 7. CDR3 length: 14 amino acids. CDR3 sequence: CASRGGGNTDTQYF. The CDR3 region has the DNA TGTGCCAGCCGAGGCGGGGGAAACACAGATACGCAGTATTTT.

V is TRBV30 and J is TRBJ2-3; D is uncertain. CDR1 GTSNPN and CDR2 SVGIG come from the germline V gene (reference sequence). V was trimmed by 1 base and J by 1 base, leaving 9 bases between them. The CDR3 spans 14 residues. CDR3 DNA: TGTGCCTGGAGTGGGGCTATTGGCACAGATACGCAGTATTTT. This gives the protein CAWSGAIGTDTQYF.

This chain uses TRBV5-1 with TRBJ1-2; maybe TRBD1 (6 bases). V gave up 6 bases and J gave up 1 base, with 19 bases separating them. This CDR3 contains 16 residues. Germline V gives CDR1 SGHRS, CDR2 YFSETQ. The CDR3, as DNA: TGCGCCAGCACCATAGGGGGGTCGAATCTTAACTATGGCTACACCTTC. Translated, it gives CASTIGGSNLNYGYTF.

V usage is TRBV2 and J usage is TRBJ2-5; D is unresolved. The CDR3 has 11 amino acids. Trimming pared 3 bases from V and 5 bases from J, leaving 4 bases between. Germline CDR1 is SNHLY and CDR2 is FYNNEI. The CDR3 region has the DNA TGTGCCAGCAGTGACAGGGAGACCCAGTACTTC. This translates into CASSDRETQYF.

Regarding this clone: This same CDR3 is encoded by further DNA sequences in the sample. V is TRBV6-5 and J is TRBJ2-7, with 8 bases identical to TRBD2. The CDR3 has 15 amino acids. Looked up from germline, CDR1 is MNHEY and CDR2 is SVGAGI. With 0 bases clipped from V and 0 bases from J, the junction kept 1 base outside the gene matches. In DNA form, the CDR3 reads TGTGCCAGCAGTTACTCGCGGGGGGCCTCCTACGAGCAGTACTTC. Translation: CASSYSRGASYEQYF.

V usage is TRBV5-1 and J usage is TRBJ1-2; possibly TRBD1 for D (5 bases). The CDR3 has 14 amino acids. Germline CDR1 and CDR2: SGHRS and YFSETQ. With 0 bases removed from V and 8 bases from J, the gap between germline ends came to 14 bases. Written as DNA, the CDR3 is TGCGCCAGCAGCTTGGTGGCTGGGGGAGAGGGCTACACCTTC. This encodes CASSLVAGGEGYTF.

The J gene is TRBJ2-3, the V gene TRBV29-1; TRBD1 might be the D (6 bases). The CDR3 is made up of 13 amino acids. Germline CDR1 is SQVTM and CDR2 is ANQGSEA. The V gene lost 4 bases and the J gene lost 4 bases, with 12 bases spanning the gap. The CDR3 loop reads CSVGLGAPDTQYF. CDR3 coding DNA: TGCAGCGTTGGCTTGGGGGCCCCAGATACGCAGTATTTT.

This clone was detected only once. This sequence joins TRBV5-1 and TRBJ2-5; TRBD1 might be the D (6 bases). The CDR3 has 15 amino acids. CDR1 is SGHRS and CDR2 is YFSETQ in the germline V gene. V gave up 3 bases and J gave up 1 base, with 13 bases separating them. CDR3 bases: TGCGCCAGCAGCTCCGGAACAGGGTCCCAAGAGACCCAGTACTTC. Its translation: CASSSGTGSQETQYF.

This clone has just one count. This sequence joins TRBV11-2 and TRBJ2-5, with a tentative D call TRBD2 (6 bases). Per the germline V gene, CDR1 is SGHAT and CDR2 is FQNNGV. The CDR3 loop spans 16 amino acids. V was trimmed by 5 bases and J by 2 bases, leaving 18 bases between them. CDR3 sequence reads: CASSRERAGGQETQYF. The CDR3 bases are TGTGCCAGCAGCCGGGAAAGAGCGGGTGGACAAGAGACCCAGTACTTC.

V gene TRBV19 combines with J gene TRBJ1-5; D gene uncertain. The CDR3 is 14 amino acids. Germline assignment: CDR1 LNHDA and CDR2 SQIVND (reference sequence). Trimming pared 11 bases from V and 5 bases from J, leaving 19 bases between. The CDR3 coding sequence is TGTGCCGCGGGAGACACCATCCTGTATCAGCCCCAGCATTTT. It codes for CAAGDTILYQPQHF.